This T cell receptor beta chain was identified in a study of blood T cell repertoires in COVID-19. Study background: Nucleic acid was either cDNA or gDNA, and it came from T cells, B-cell-depleted T cells, or PBMCs.

Data came from immunoSEQ multiplex PCR; TCRdb stores just in-frame clones and leaves some out. The sample lists approximately 280,000 clones; about 89% were seen once. The ends were cut back, 3 bases at V and 1 base at J, with 12 bases in the middle. The CDR3 is made up of 15 amino acids. Germline lookup yields CDR1 MNHEY and CDR2 SMNVEV (reference sequence). Participant age was about 18 to 89 years, and participants resided in fewer than 25 US areas. Cohort allocation depended upon clinical history that participants reported. Two consecutive negative NP/OP PCR tests, clearance, or resolved symptoms defined Cohort 3 recovery.

This receptor was identified in a woman between 18 and 30 years old who had recovered from COVID-19. The sample taken for sequencing was PBMCs or T cells enriched from blood (not recorded which). V gene TRBV27 combines with J gene TRBJ1-1, with D perhaps TRBD1 (5 bases). The CDR3 DNA reads as TGTGCCAGCAGTTTGGGACTAGGAGCGAACACTGAAGCTTTCTTT. Translated, it gives CASSLGLGANTEAFF.